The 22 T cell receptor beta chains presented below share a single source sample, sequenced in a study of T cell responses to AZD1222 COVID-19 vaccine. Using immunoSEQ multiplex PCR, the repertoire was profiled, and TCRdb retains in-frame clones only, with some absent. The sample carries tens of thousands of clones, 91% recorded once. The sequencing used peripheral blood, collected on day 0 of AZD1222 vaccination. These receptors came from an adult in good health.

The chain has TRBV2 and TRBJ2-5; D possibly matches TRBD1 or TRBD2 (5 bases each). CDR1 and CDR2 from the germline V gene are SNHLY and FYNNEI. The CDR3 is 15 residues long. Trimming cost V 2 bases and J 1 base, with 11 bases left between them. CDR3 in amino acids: CASSERFGGQETQYF. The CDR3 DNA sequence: TGTGCCAGCAGTGAAAGGTTTGGGGGCCAAGAGACCCAGTACTTC.

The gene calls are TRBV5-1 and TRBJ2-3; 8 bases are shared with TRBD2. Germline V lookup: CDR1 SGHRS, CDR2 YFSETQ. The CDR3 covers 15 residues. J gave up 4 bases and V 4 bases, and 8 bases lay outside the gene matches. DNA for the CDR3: TGCGCCAGCAGCCTCCGTTCTAGCGGGTCAGATACGCAGTATTTT. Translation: CASSLRSSGSDTQYF.

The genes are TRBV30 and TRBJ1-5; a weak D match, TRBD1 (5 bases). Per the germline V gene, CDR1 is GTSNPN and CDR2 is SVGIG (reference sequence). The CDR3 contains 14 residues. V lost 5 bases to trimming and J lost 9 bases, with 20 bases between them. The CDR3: CAWELDRGKGPQHF. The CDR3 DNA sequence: TGTGCCTGGGAGCTCGACCGGGGGAAAGGGCCCCAGCATTTT.

The CDR3 nucleotides are TGCGCCAGCAGCTCCGGGACAGGGGCCGCACTTGAAGCTTTCTTT. Translating it yields CASSSGTGAALEAFF. This chain links TRBV5-1 with TRBJ1-1; 10 bases are a match to TRBD1. CDR3 length equals 15 residues. J lost 7 bases, V lost 3 bases, and 9 bases had no gene match. Per the germline V gene, CDR1 is SGHRS and CDR2 is YFSETQ.

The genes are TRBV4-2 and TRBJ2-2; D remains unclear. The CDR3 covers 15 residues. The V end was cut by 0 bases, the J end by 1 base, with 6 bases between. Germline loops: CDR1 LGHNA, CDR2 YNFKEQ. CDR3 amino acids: CASSQDPGNTGELFF. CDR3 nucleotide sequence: TGTGCCAGCAGCCAAGATCCCGGGAACACCGGGGAGCTGTTTTTT.

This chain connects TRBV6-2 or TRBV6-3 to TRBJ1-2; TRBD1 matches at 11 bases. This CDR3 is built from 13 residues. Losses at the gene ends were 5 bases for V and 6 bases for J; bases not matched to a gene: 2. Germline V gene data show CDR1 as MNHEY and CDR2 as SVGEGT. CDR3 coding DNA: TGTGCCAGCAGTGGGGACAGGGGGAATGGCTACACCTTC. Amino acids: CASSGDRGNGYTF.

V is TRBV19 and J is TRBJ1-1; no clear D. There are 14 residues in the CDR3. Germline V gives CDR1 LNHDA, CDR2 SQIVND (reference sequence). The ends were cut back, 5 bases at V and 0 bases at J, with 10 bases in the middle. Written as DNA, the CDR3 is TGTGCCAGTAGTTTTACAGCGATGAACACTGAAGCTTTCTTT. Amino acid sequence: CASSFTAMNTEAFF.

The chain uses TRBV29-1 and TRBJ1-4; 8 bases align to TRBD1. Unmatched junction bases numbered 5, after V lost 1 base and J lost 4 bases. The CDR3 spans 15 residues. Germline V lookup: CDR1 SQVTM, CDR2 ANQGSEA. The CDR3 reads CSVEGRQGYNEKLFF. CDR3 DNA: TGCAGCGTTGAAGGGCGACAGGGGTATAATGAAAAACTGTTTTTT.

The CDR3 nucleotides are TGTGCCAGCAGCTCCGGGGGTGGCGATTCACCCCTCCACTTT. It translates to CASSSGGGDSPLHF. The chain is built from TRBV5-6 and TRBJ1-6, with D possibly TRBD1 on 5 matching bases. Trimming removed 3 bases from V and 8 bases from J, with 12 bases in between. CDR1 is SGHDT and CDR2 is YYEEEE in the germline V gene. The CDR3 runs 14 residues.

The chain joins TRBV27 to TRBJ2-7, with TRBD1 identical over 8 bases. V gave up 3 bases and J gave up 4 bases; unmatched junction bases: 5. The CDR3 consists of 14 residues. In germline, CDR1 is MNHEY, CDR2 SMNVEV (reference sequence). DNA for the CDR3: TGTGCCAGCAGTTTGGGACAGGCGAGGTACGAGCAGTACTTC. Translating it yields CASSLGQARYEQYF.

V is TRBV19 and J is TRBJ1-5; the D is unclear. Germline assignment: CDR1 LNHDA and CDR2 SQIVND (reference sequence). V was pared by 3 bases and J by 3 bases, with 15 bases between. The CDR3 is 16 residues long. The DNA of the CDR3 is TGTGCCAGTAGTATGGATCAAGGGTCCTTCAATCAGCCCCAGCATTTT. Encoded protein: CASSMDQGSFNQPQHF.

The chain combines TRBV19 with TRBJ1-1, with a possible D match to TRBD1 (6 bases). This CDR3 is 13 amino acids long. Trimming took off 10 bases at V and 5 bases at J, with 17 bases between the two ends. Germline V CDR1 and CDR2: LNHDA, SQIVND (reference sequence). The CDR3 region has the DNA TGTGCCACGCAGAGCGGGAGGGGGACTGAAGCTTTCTTT. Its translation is CATQSGRGTEAFF.

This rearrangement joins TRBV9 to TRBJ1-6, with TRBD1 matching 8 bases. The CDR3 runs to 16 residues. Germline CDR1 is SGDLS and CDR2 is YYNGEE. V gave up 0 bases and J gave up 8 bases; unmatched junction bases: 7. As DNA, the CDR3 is TGTGCCAGCAGCGTAGACTTGACAGGGGATCATTCACCCCTCCACTTT. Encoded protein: CASSVDLTGDHSPLHF.

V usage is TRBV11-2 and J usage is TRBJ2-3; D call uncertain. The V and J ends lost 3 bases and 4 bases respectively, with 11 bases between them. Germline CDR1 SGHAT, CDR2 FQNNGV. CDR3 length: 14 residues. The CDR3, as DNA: TGTGCCAGCAGCTTGACAATTAGGGCAGATACGCAGTATTTT. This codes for CASSLTIRADTQYF.

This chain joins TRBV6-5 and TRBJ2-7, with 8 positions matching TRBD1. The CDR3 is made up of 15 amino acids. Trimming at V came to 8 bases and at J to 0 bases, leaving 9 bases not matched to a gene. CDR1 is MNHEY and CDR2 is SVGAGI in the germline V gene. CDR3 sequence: CASGTRTGSSYEQYF. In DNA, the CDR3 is TGTGCCAGCGGAACCCGGACAGGGAGCTCCTACGAGCAGTACTTC.

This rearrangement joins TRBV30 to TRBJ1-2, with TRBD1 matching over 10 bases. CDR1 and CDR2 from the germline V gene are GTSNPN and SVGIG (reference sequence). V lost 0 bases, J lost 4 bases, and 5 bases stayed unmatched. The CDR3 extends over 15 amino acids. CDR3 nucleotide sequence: TGTGCCTGGAGTGTACCGGGGACAGGGGTCTATGGCTACACCTTC. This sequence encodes CAWSVPGTGVYGYTF.

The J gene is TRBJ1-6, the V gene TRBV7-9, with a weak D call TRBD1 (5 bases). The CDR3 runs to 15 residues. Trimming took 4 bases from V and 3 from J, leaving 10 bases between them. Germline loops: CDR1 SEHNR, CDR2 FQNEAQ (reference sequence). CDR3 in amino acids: CASSSDSLYNSPLHF. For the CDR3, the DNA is TGTGCCAGCAGCTCTGACAGCCTCTATAATTCACCCCTCCACTTT.

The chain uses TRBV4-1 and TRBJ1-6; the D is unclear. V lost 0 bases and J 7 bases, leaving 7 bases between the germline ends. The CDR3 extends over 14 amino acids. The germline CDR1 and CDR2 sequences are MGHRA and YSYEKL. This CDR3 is CASSQESGNSPLHF. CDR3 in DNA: TGCGCCAGCAGCCAAGAGTCCGGGAATTCACCCCTCCACTTT.

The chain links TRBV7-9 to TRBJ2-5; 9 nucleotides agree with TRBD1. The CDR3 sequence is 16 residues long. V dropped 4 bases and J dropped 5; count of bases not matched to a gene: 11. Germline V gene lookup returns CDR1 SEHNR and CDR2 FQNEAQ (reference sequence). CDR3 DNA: TGTGCCAGCAGCTCCGGGACCGGGACAGGGTTCGAGACCCAGTACTTC. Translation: CASSSGTGTGFETQYF.

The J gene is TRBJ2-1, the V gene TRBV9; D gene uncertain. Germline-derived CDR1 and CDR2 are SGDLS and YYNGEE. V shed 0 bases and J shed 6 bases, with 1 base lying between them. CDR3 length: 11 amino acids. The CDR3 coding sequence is TGTGCCAGCAGCGTAGCCAATGAGCAGTTCTTC. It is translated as CASSVANEQFF. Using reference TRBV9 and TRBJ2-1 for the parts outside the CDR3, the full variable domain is DSGVTQTPKHLITATGQRVTLRCSPRSGDLSVYWYQQSLDQGLQFLIQYYNGEERAKGNILERFSAQQFPDLHSELNLSSLELGDSALYFCASSVANEQFFGPGTRLTVL.

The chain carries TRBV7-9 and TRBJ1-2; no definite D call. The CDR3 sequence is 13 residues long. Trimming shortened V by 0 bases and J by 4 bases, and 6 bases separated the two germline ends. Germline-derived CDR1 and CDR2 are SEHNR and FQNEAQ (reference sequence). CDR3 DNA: TGTGCCAGCAGCTTAGCGGATGCCTATGGCTACACCTTC. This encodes CASSLADAYGYTF.

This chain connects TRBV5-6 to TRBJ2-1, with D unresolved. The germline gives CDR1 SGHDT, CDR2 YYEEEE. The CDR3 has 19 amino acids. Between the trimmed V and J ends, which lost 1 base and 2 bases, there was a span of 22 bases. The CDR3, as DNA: TGTGCCAGCAGCTTGATTGGGATACATCCCTCTGGGACCTACAATGAGCAGTTCTTC. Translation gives CASSLIGIHPSGTYNEQFF.